Sequencing of this TCR beta chain was carried out in a study of cytomegalovirus exposure and HLA in healthy donors. A word on this clone: Its antigen is unidentified. At the DNA level, this CDR3 is encoded by other sequences in the same sample as well.

The assay was immunoSEQ multiplex PCR, and TCRdb's table has in-frame clones only and misses some. Of 220,000 or so clones listed, 83% are singletons. Findings and limits, study-wide: The authors listed 180 or so TCR beta chains as cytomegalovirus-associated. Some public TCRs appeared in many individuals, while most sequences were rare.

Donors were drawn from the approximately 120-subject validation cohort, separate from the approximately 670-subject first cohort. This sequence originates from a woman between 18 and 30 years old in good health and CMV-seronegative. Sequencing was performed on PBMCs.

CDR3 loop: CAWSVGGTYEQYF. The CDR3 coding sequence is TGTGCCTGGAGTGTAGGGGGGACCTACGAGCAGTACTTC. This chain links TRBV30 with TRBJ2-7; possibly TRBD1 or TRBD2 for D (6 bases each). This CDR3 comprises 13 residues. V lost 0 bases and J 2 bases, leaving 8 bases between the germline ends. Germline CDR1 reads GTSNPN; CDR2 reads SVGIG (reference sequence).